What follows are 16 T cell receptor beta chains derived from one specimen sequenced in a study of cytomegalovirus exposure and HLA in healthy donors (dated by TCRdb to 2017 to 2019). The library relied on the immunoSEQ multiplex PCR assay. The multiplex PCR relied on a mix of 60 forward primers for TCR Vbeta segments and 13 reverse primers for TCR Jbeta segments. Drawn from immuneACCESS, this table holds only the in-frame rearrangements with V and J called that TCRdb kept. Clones are partly lost; checked studies trace under half to an unresolved V gene and leave the rest unexplained. Within this sample are 75,000 to 100,000 clones, with more than 60% of them counted one time only. The top ten clonotypes cover over 15% of the sample. Sequences were obtained from PBMCs. All receptors come from a man aged 55 to 70 in good health and CMV-seropositive.

In DNA, the CDR3 is TGTGCCAGTAGTATAGTGGGACAGGGGGCGAACGAGCAGTACTTC. Its protein is CASSIVGQGANEQYF. The rearrangement uses TRBV19 and TRBJ2-7; 12 bases map to TRBD1. The germline gives CDR1 LNHDA, CDR2 SQIVND (reference sequence). V shed 1 base and J 5 bases; nucleotides not matched to a gene: 3. The CDR3 is made up of 15 amino acids.

V gene TRBV5-6 combines with J gene TRBJ1-2; maybe TRBD1 (6 bases). The ends were cut back, 1 base at V and 5 bases at J, with 12 bases in the middle. The CDR3 is made up of 14 amino acids. Germline CDR1 and CDR2: SGHDT and YYEEEE. The CDR3 bases are TGTGCCAGCAGCTTGTTACAGGGCGTTTATGGCTACACCTTC. This gives the protein CASSLLQGVYGYTF.

This clone was found once. The rearrangement links TRBV2 to TRBJ2-3; D possibly corresponds to TRBD2 (6 bases). The CDR3 covers 14 residues. V lost 6 bases and J 0 bases, leaving 10 bases between the germline ends. Germline V CDR1 and CDR2: SNHLY, FYNNEI. The CDR3 sequence is CASSRDLSTDTQYF. The DNA of the CDR3 is TGTGCCAGCAGCAGGGACTTAAGCACAGATACGCAGTATTTT. The full variable domain, with the rest looked up from reference TRBV2 and TRBJ2-3, is EPEVTQTPSHQVTQMGQEVILRCVPISNHLYFYWYRQILGQKVEFLVSFYNNEISEKSEIFDDQFSVERPDGSNFTLKIRSTKLEDSAMYFCASSRDLSTDTQYFGPGTRLTVL.

The V call is TRBV29-1, the J call TRBJ2-2; 8 positions match TRBD2. This CDR3 is 15 amino acids long. Germline CDR1 is SQVTM and CDR2 is ANQGSEA. The ends lost 6 bases at V and 4 bases at J; junction bases unmatched: 10. The CDR3 loop is CSVGWGGGSTGELFF. The DNA of the CDR3 is TGCAGCGTGGGTTGGGGCGGGGGGTCCACCGGGGAGCTGTTTTTT.

The genes are TRBV28 and TRBJ2-7; maybe TRBD1 (5 bases). This CDR3 has 15 residues. Deletions cut 8 bases from V and 0 bases from J, with 17 bases between. Germline CDR1 reads MDHEN; CDR2 reads SYDVKM. The CDR3 DNA is TGTGCCAGCCGGAAAACAGGACGCAGCTCCTACGAGCAGTACTTC. It is translated as CASRKTGRSSYEQYF. Complete variable domain (other parts from reference TRBV28 and TRBJ2-7): DVKVTQSSRYLVKRTGEKVFLECVQDMDHENMFWYRQDPGLGLRLIYFSYDVKMKEKGDIPEGYSVSREKKERFSLILESASTNQTSMYLCASRKTGRSSYEQYFGPGTRLTVT.

The chain carries TRBV7-9 and TRBJ1-4, with 7 bases fitting TRBD1. V was pared by 5 bases and J by 0 bases, with 12 bases of the junction left unmatched. CDR3 size: 18 residues. The germline V gene has CDR1 SEHNR and CDR2 FQNEAQ (reference sequence). CDR3 nucleotides: TGTGCCAGCAGCCCAGACCGGGACAGAAGAGCAACTAATGAAAAACTGTTTTTT. It translates to CASSPDRDRRATNEKLFF.

V and J are TRBV18 and TRBJ1-1, with D unresolved. V was pared by 3 bases and J by 2 bases, with 7 bases between. The germline gives CDR1 KGHSH, CDR2 LQKENI. The CDR3 runs to 13 residues. CDR3 protein: CASSPATNTEAFF. The CDR3 DNA is TGTGCCAGCTCACCGGCGACAAACACTGAAGCTTTCTTT.

Only one count was recorded for this clone. In DNA form, the CDR3 reads TGTGCCAGCAGCCCCGGGGGGACTAGCGGGGCCGAGCAGTACTTC. This gives the protein CASSPGGTSGAEQYF. The chain carries TRBV7-2 and TRBJ2-7; 13 bases map to TRBD2. The CDR3 length is 15 residues. V trimming: 5 bases; J trimming: 6 bases; junction bases outside the gene matches: 7. Germline V gene lookup returns CDR1 SGHTA and CDR2 FQGNSA.

The CDR3: CASSQDSTGSDQPQHF. CDR3 nucleotide sequence: TGCGCCAGCAGCCAAGACAGCACAGGGTCCGATCAGCCCCAGCATTTT. The chain employs TRBV4-3 and TRBJ1-5, with D possibly TRBD1 on 6 matching bases. Germline V lookup: CDR1 LGHNA, CDR2 YSLEER. This CDR3 comprises 16 residues. Trimming removed 0 bases at V and 5 bases at J, with 14 bases between.

The V call is TRBV5-5, the J call TRBJ2-2; tentative D call: TRBD1 (5 bases). The V gene lost 0 bases and the J gene lost 6 bases, with 9 bases spanning the gap. In germline, CDR1 is SGHKS, CDR2 YYEKEE (reference sequence). The CDR3 runs to 14 residues. DNA of the CDR3: TGTGCCAGCAGCTTGGTGGCAGGGCCCGGGGAGCTGTTTTTT. Its translation: CASSLVAGPGELFF.

The V gene is TRBV5-1, the J gene TRBJ2-5, with 10 bases matching TRBD2. This CDR3 spans 14 amino acids. Germline V gene data show CDR1 as SGHRS and CDR2 as YFSETQ. The J segment lost 9 bases and the V segment lost 6 bases, leaving 11 bases of the junction unmatched. CDR3 sequence reads: CASKGVAGGWAQYF. The CDR3 bases are TGCGCCAGCAAGGGAGTAGCGGGGGGTTGGGCCCAGTACTTC.

The V and J genes are TRBV9 and TRBJ1-3, with 10 bases lining up with TRBD1. With 3 bases clipped from V and 2 bases from J, the junction kept 2 bases outside the gene matches. The CDR3 extends over 15 amino acids. Germline CDR1 is SGDLS and CDR2 is YYNGEE. The DNA for the CDR3 is TGTGCCAGCAGCGCCGGGACAGGGGCTGGAAACACCATATATTTT. It yields the protein CASSAGTGAGNTIYF.

This clone was seen a few times. The chain is built from TRBV6-6 and TRBJ1-2; D is perhaps TRBD1 (6 bases). Trimming removed 5 bases at V and 5 bases at J, with 12 bases between. The CDR3 is 13 amino acids. CDR1 MNHNY and CDR2 SVGAGI come from the germline V gene (reference sequence). The chain's CDR3 is CASSALGQYGYTF. The CDR3 DNA sequence: TGTGCCAGCAGTGCCTTAGGACAGTATGGCTACACCTTC.

Worth noting for this clone: Germline and junction disagree at one end, which may indicate a read error. The sample carries other DNA sequences with the same CDR3. The V gene is TRBV6-1, the J gene TRBJ1-2; D uncertain. In germline, CDR1 is MNHNS, CDR2 SASEGT. The CDR3 is made up of 12 amino acids. In DNA, the CDR3 is TGTGCCAGCAGTGACCGGAACTACGGCTACACCTTC. It yields the protein CASSDRNYGYTF.

The chain is built from TRBV5-1 and TRBJ2-1, with 9 bases lining up with TRBD1. The germline CDR1 and CDR2 sequences are SGHRS and YFSETQ. The junction had 4 bases not matched to a gene; V was cut back by 3 bases and J by 0 bases. CDR3 length: 16 residues. Here the CDR3 reads CASSWGQGSSYNEQFF. DNA of the CDR3: TGCGCCAGCAGCTGGGGACAGGGAAGCTCCTACAATGAGCAGTTCTTC.

V is TRBV2 and J is TRBJ2-5; TRBD2 matches 14 bases. Trimming took 5 bases from V and 5 from J; bases not matched to a gene: 7. Germline CDR1 SNHLY, CDR2 FYNNEI. This CDR3 is built from 16 residues. The CDR3 is CASSPGLAGGGETQYF. The CDR3 DNA sequence: TGTGCCAGCAGTCCTGGACTAGCGGGGGGCGGGGAGACCCAGTACTTC.